A single sample is the source of the 28 T cell receptor beta chains below, sequenced in a study of blood T cell repertoires in COVID-19. Generated by immunoSEQ multiplex PCR, the TCRdb table keeps only in-frame clones and is missing some. The repertoire consists of about 240,000 clones, with 88% occurring once and the leading ten covering 0.99%. The specimen was peripheral blood. Receptor source: a woman in her forties who had recovered from COVID-19.

This rearrangement joins TRBV21-1 to TRBJ1-1; the table's TRBD1 call for D was not verified on the DNA. TRBV21-1 is termed a pseudogene. This CDR3 region has 15 residues. CDR3 region: CASNRLQGSKPEAFF. In nucleotides, the CDR3 is TGTGCCAGCAACAGGCTACAGGGGTCTAAGCCAGAAGCTTTCTTT.

V is TRBV19 and J is TRBJ1-1; D call uncertain. V was trimmed by 0 bases and J by 6 bases, leaving 5 bases between them. The V gene's germline CDR1 is LNHDA and CDR2 SQIVND (reference sequence). This CDR3 region has 12 residues. The CDR3 region is CASSIEGAEAFF. The CDR3 nucleotides read TGTGCCAGTAGTATAGAGGGCGCTGAAGCTTTCTTT. Supplemented by reference TRBV19 and TRBJ1-1, the full variable domain reads DGGITQSPKYLFRKEGQNVTLSCEQNLNHDAMYWYRQDPGQGLRLIYYSQIVNDFQKGDIAEGYSVSREKKESFPLTVTSAQKNPTAFYLCASSIEGAEAFFGQGTRLTVV.

The genes are TRBV5-1 and TRBJ2-1, with D possibly TRBD1 on 5 matching bases. CDR3 length: 15 residues. Germline V gene lookup returns CDR1 SGHRS and CDR2 YFSETQ. V dropped 4 bases and J dropped 3 bases, with 14 bases sitting between them. CDR3 residues: CASSPDSSYYNEQFF. The CDR3 DNA follows: TGCGCCAGCAGCCCAGACAGCTCCTACTACAATGAGCAGTTCTTC. Based on the CDR3 plus reference TRBV5-1 and TRBJ2-1, the full variable domain is KAGVTQTPRYLIKTRGQQVTLSCSPISGHRSVSWYQQTPGQGLQFLFEYFSETQRNKGNFPGRFSGRQFSNSRSEMNVSTLELGDSALYLCASSPDSSYYNEQFFGPGTRLTVL.

The gene calls are TRBV12-3 or TRBV12-4 and TRBJ1-1; D might be TRBD1 (5 bases). The CDR3 is 12 residues long. V dropped 6 bases and J dropped 9 bases, with 14 bases sitting between them. The DNA for the CDR3 is TGTGCCAGCAGCGCCCCAGACAGAAAAGCTTTCTTT. Residues: CASSAPDRKAFF.

The chain combines TRBV27 with TRBJ2-1; TRBD1 matches 9 bases. V dropped 5 bases and J dropped 2; count of bases not matched to a gene: 10. CDR1 is MNHEY and CDR2 is SMNVEV in the germline V gene (reference sequence). This CDR3 spans 17 amino acids. This chain's CDR3 is CASSPPSNRGPYNEQFF. For the CDR3, the DNA is TGTGCCAGCAGTCCACCTTCGAACAGGGGGCCCTACAATGAGCAGTTCTTC.

The chain has TRBV19 and TRBJ1-1; TRBD1 agrees at 7 bases. Germline loops: CDR1 LNHDA, CDR2 SQIVND (reference sequence). V trimming: 6 bases; J trimming: 1 base; junction bases outside the gene matches: 2. The length of the CDR3 is 13 residues. CDR3 coding DNA: TGTGCCAGTAGCCGGGACAGGAACACTGAAGCTTTCTTT. Translating it yields CASSRDRNTEAFF. The full variable domain, rest sourced from reference TRBV19 and TRBJ1-1, is DGGITQSPKYLFRKEGQNVTLSCEQNLNHDAMYWYRQDPGQGLRLIYYSQIVNDFQKGDIAEGYSVSREKKESFPLTVTSAQKNPTAFYLCASSRDRNTEAFFGQGTRLTVV.

The J gene is TRBJ1-2, the V gene TRBV18; the match to TRBD1 covers 7 bases. The J segment lost 6 bases and the V segment lost 4 bases, leaving 11 bases of the junction unmatched. CDR1 and CDR2 (germline): KGHSH, LQKENI. CDR3 length equals 15 residues. CDR3 nucleotides: TGTGCCAGCTCACTGAGCCGACAGGGTGTCAATGGCTACACCTTC. Translated, it gives CASSLSRQGVNGYTF. Supplemented by reference TRBV18 and TRBJ1-2, the full variable domain reads NAGVMQNPRHLVRRRGQEARLRCSPMKGHSHVYWYRQLPEEGLKFMVYLQKENIIDESGMPKERFSAEFPKEGPSILRIQQVVRGDSAAYFCASSLSRQGVNGYTFGSGTRLTVV.

The V gene is TRBV6-6, the J gene TRBJ2-7; 12 bases match TRBD2. Germline-derived CDR1 and CDR2 are MNHNY and SVGAGI (reference sequence). V was clipped by 5 bases and J by 4 bases; unmatched bases: 18. This CDR3 comprises 19 residues. CDR3 loop: CASSPIGKTSGSGGYEQYV. The CDR3 coding sequence is TGTGCCAGCAGTCCAATCGGGAAGACTAGCGGGAGTGGGGGTTACGAGCAGTACGTC.

The rearrangement uses TRBV6-5 and TRBJ1-3; unclear D gene. The CDR3 is 11 residues long. V was trimmed by 7 bases and J by 4 bases, leaving 5 bases between them. Germline V gives CDR1 MNHEY, CDR2 SVGAGI. In DNA form, the CDR3 reads TGTGCCAGCAAGAGGGGAAACACCATATATTTT. Amino acid sequence: CASKRGNTIYF.

The gene calls are TRBV6-5 and TRBJ1-1; D might be TRBD1 (5 bases). This CDR3 has 14 amino acids. CDR1 and CDR2 from the germline V gene are MNHEY and SVGAGI. V lost 2 bases, J lost 3 bases, and 10 bases lay in between. This chain's CDR3 is CASSYLGGDTEAFF. As DNA, the CDR3 is TGTGCCAGCAGTTACCTGGGAGGGGACACTGAAGCTTTCTTT.

V is TRBV6-2 or TRBV6-3 and J is TRBJ2-3, with 7 bases identical to TRBD1. CDR3 length equals 16 residues. Per germline, CDR1 MNHEY and CDR2 SVGEGT. V lost 2 bases to trimming and J lost 1 base; unmatched junction nucleotides: 6. CDR3 region: CASSYGYRGGTDTQYF. The CDR3, as DNA: TGTGCCAGCAGTTACGGTTACAGGGGTGGCACAGATACGCAGTATTTT.

This clone was seen a few times. Because the CDR3's place on the DNA is in doubt, the DNA is left out and the CDR3 is given as listed by TCRdb. This CDR3 is CASSTSGTEAFF. This chain connects TRBV6-5 to TRBJ1-1. The CDR3 spans 12 residues, counting both ends. Germline lookup yields CDR1 MNHEY and CDR2 SVGAGI.

This chain connects TRBV18 to TRBJ2-2, with a weak D call TRBD2 (5 bases). In germline, CDR1 is KGHSH, CDR2 LQKENI. V was pared by 3 bases and J by 0 bases, with 11 bases between. The CDR3 is 16 amino acids. CDR3 in DNA: TGTGCCAGCTCACCCCGAGCGGCAGCGAACACCGGGGAGCTGTTTTTT. Translating gives CASSPRAAANTGELFF.

The chain carries TRBV5-6 and TRBJ2-7, with TRBD2 matching 10 bases. Trimming at V came to 3 bases and at J to 7 bases, leaving 4 bases not matched to a gene. The CDR3 extends over 13 amino acids. In germline, CDR1 is SGHDT, CDR2 YYEEEE. CDR3 in amino acids: CASSWGTSAEQYF. CDR3 in DNA: TGTGCCAGCAGCTGGGGGACTAGCGCGGAGCAGTACTTC.

The rearrangement links TRBV24-1 to TRBJ2-3; D might be TRBD2 (6 bases). Germline CDR1 is KGHDR and CDR2 is SFDVKD. Trimming cost V 3 bases and J 0 bases, with 12 bases left between them. The CDR3 spans 16 residues. The CDR3 is CATSDPSGVSTDTQYF. Written as DNA, the CDR3 is TGTGCCACCAGTGATCCGTCGGGGGTGAGCACAGATACGCAGTATTTT.

The chain links TRBV4-1 to TRBJ2-4; the D gene is possibly TRBD2 (6 bases). The CDR3 is made up of 19 amino acids. CDR1 is MGHRA, CDR2 YSYEKL, per germline. With 3 bases removed from V and 3 bases from J, the gap between germline ends came to 24 bases. CDR3: CASSHLMGANGGVKNIQYF. The CDR3 DNA follows: TGCGCCAGCAGCCACCTTATGGGAGCGAACGGCGGGGTCAAAAACATTCAGTACTTC.

This clone showed up just once. The rearrangement joins TRBV5-4 to TRBJ1-1; D is possibly TRBD1 (5 bases). The V end was cut by 4 bases, the J end by 5 bases, with 18 bases between. The CDR3 has 15 amino acids. CDR1 is SGHNT and CDR2 is YYREEE in the germline V gene (reference sequence). The CDR3 bases are TGTGCCAGCAGCGGTGCCGGGAACCGGGGGACTGAAGCTTTCTTT. Its protein is CASSGAGNRGTEAFF.

For this clone: Other DNA sequences in this specimen translate into the identical CDR3. The gene calls are TRBV6-5 and TRBJ2-5; D is possibly TRBD2 (6 bases). Deletions cut 0 bases from V and 5 bases from J, with 13 bases between. Germline CDR1 MNHEY, CDR2 SVGAGI. This CDR3 region has 15 residues. Here the CDR3 reads CASSYSGGGAETQYF. For the CDR3, the DNA is TGTGCCAGCAGTTACTCGGGGGGAGGTGCGGAGACCCAGTACTTC.

CDR3 amino acids: CASTGGVSNQPQHF. The DNA for the CDR3 is TGTGCCAGCACCGGGGGGGTTAGCAATCAGCCCCAGCATTTT. The chain is built from TRBV6-6 and TRBJ1-5; possible D gene TRBD1, 5 bases. Trimming left V 7 bases short and J 0 bases short, with 10 bases between. Germline V gene sequence: CDR1 MNHNY, CDR2 SVGAGI (reference sequence). The CDR3 totals 14 residues.

J is TRBJ1-3 and V is TRBV29-1; 7 nucleotides line up with TRBD1. In germline, CDR1 is SQVTM, CDR2 ANQGSEA. V shed 6 bases, J shed 0 bases, and the junction held 2 bases outside the gene matches. The CDR3 is made up of 13 amino acids. The CDR3 reads CSVGQNSGNTIYF. DNA for the CDR3: TGCAGCGTGGGACAGAACTCTGGAAACACCATATATTTT.

The chain recombines TRBV30 with TRBJ2-7; D is possibly TRBD1 (5 bases). Trimming took off 0 bases at V and 4 bases at J, with 13 bases between the two ends. This CDR3 comprises 14 residues. Germline lookup yields CDR1 GTSNPN and CDR2 SVGIG (reference sequence). DNA for the CDR3: TGTGCCTGGAGTGTTGGGGCAGCCAAATACGAGCAGTACTTC. Translated, it gives CAWSVGAAKYEQYF. Complete variable domain (other parts from reference TRBV30 and TRBJ2-7): SQTIHQWPATLVQPVGSPLSLECTVEGTSNPNLYWYRQAAGRGLQLLFYSVGIGQISSEVPQNLSASRPQDRQFILSSKKLLLSDSGFYLCAWSVGAAKYEQYFGPGTRLTVT.

The chain links TRBV20-1 to TRBJ2-5, with 9 bases identical to TRBD2. The CDR3 has 11 residues. J was trimmed by 13 bases and V by 4 bases; bases with no gene match: 7. Germline V gene data show CDR1 as DFQATT and CDR2 as SNEGSKA (reference sequence). The CDR3 DNA follows: TGCAGTGCTACGCGACTAGCGGTCCGGTACTTC. This translates into CSATRLAVRYF.

The chain links TRBV7-2 to TRBJ1-2, with 8 nucleotides matching TRBD1. The CDR3 contains 13 residues. After removal of 5 bases from V and 4 bases from J, the junction contained 3 bases not matched to a gene. CDR1 is SGHTA, CDR2 FQGNSA, per germline. CDR3 sequence reads: CASSAGQGYGYTF. The CDR3 coding sequence is TGTGCCAGCAGCGCCGGACAGGGCTATGGCTACACCTTC.

The rearrangement joins TRBV30 to TRBJ1-1; tentative D call: TRBD1 (5 bases). Trimming took 1 base from V and 6 from J, leaving 15 bases between them. This CDR3 has 14 residues. Germline V gene data show CDR1 as GTSNPN and CDR2 as SVGIG (reference sequence). CDR3 coding DNA: TGTGCCTGGAGTGGGGGGTCCGGGGGGTCTGAAGCTTTCTTT. Translated, it gives CAWSGGSGGSEAFF.

This rearrangement joins TRBV2 to TRBJ2-2, with D perhaps matching TRBD1 (7 bases). This CDR3 spans 14 amino acids. V was trimmed by 7 bases and J by 4 bases, leaving 13 bases between them. The germline CDR1 and CDR2 sequences are SNHLY and FYNNEI. In nucleotides, the CDR3 is TGTGCCAGCAAGGAGGGGGCGGCCACCGGGGAGCTGTTTTTT. Its translation is CASKEGAATGELFF.

This clone was recorded once. The chain joins TRBV27 to TRBJ2-1; 7 positions match TRBD2. Germline loops: CDR1 MNHEY, CDR2 SMNVEV (reference sequence). The CDR3 has 16 residues. V shed 0 bases, J shed 2 bases, and the junction held 4 bases outside the gene matches. The CDR3 DNA reads TGTGCCAGCAGTTTATCGTCGGGGGGACCCTACAATGAGCAGTTCTTC. Translating gives CASSLSSGGPYNEQFF.

The rearrangement links TRBV11-3 to TRBJ2-7; TRBD1 might be the D (5 bases). Germline CDR1 reads SGHNT; CDR2 reads YENEEA. V lost 1 base and J lost 4, with 8 bases in between. The CDR3 extends over 13 amino acids. The CDR3 protein is CASSLARQYEQYV. In DNA form, the CDR3 reads TGTGCCAGCAGCTTAGCCCGACAGTACGAGCAGTACGTC.

The chain has TRBV10-2 and TRBJ1-2; 8 nucleotides line up with TRBD1. CDR3 size: 13 residues. The V gene's germline CDR1 is WSHSY and CDR2 SAAADI. The junction had 4 bases not matched to a gene; V was cut back by 5 bases and J by 5 bases. This chain's CDR3 is CASSPTGEYGYTF. The CDR3 DNA is TGCGCCAGCAGTCCGACAGGGGAGTATGGCTACACCTTC.